A selection of T cell receptor beta chains follows, all from one sample in a study of Ad26.COV2.S vaccination and SARS-CoV-2 variants. The table came from immunoSEQ multiplex PCR; TCRdb's copy has only in-frame clones and leaves some out. Of about 400,000 clones listed, roughly 80% are singletons. The sequencing here drew on peripheral blood, taken in a trial of Ad26.COV2.S vaccine versus placebo. These receptor sequences come from a person aged 18-60 years who received the Ad26.COV2.S COVID-19 vaccine or a placebo. CDR3s include the opening cysteine and the closing phenylalanine or tryptophan.

v_gene	j_gene	CDR3aa
TRBV12-2	TRBJ2-1	CASRPRPPTAMGNEQFF
TRBV12-3/TRBV12-4	TRBJ2-7	CASSLYSVGEQYF
TRBV2	TRBJ2-1	CATLSFAGLSDNEQFF
TRBV12-3/TRBV12-4	TRBJ1-5	CASSGQGEQPQHF
TRBV4-1	TRBJ1-2	CASRTAYGYTF
TRBV3-1/TRBV3-2	TRBJ2-3	CASSQDIGGSATQYF
TRBV6-5	TRBJ2-5	CASSSLAVTRETQYF
TRBV19	TRBJ1-5	CASSRQDRGGNQPQHF
TRBV15	TRBJ1-1	CATSRGTGVLNTEAFF
TRBV19	TRBJ1-1	CASRKQGNTEAFF
TRBV6-2/TRBV6-3	TRBJ2-1	CASSYRVAGERSEQFF
TRBV6-2/TRBV6-3	TRBJ1-1	CASSYAGTPEAFF
TRBV15	TRBJ2-2	CATSSYLRTATNTGELFF
TRBV10-3	TRBJ2-7	CAISPGPAGGGHEQYF
TRBV10-3	TRBJ2-7	CAISEGIDEQYF
TRBV5-6	TRBJ1-4	CASSLARGNRNEKLFF
TRBV5-1	TRBJ2-7	CASSHPTAATYEQYF
TRBV19	TRBJ2-2	CASSIDPFRSNTGELFF
TRBV9	TRBJ2-3	CASNPGQFSDTQYF
TRBV2	TRBJ2-7	CASEKESGSREQYF
TRBV15	TRBJ1-2	CATSLDRRSYYGYTF
TRBV5-4	TRBJ1-2	CASSWLLNYGYTF
TRBV10-3	TRBJ1-6	CAISEGSNSPLHF
TRBV7-7	TRBJ2-3	CASSPGLSADTQYF
TRBV24-1	TRBJ1-1	CATSAGDGLTEAFF
TRBV2	TRBJ1-4	CASSGETGEKLFF
TRBV4-1	TRBJ1-6	CASSPGTGVGNSPLHF
TRBV4-3	TRBJ1-2	CASSQDYGQGIGGYTF
TRBV9	TRBJ1-5	CASSAGGQPQHF
TRBV11-2	TRBJ2-1	CASSLGVRTYNEQFF
TRBV19	TRBJ2-2	CASSSLLTGELFF
TRBV27	TRBJ2-7	CASSLSGGDYEQYF
TRBV5-1	TRBJ1-3	CASSLAPSGNTIYF
TRBV6-5	TRBJ2-5	CASSLTSGKQETQYF
TRBV4-1	TRBJ2-7	CASSQELYGSSYEQYF
TRBV12-5	TRBJ1-1	CASGHEPGAAVVRTEAFF